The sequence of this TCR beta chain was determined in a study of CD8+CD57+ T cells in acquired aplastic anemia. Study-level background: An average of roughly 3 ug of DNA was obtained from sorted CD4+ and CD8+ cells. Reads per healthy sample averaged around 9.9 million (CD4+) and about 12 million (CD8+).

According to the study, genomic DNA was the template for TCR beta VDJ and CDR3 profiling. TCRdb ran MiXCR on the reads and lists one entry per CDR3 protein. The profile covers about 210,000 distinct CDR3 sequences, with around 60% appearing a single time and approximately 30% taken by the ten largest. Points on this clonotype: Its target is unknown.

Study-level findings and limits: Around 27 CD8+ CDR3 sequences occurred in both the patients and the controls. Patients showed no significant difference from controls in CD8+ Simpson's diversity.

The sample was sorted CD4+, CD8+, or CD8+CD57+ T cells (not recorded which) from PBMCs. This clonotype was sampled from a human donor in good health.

CDR3 nucleotide sequence: TGTGCCAGCAGCTTGGGACGGTGGGTCTACGAGCAGTACTTC. The encoded protein is CASSLGRWVYEQYF. The chain has TRBV7-2 and TRBJ2-7; D may correspond to TRBD1 or TRBD2 (5 bases each). CDR1 and CDR2 (germline): SGHTA, FQGNSA. The CDR3 consists of 14 residues. Trimming left V 3 bases short and J 3 bases short, with 12 bases between.